This T cell receptor (beta chain) originates from a study of blood T cell repertoires in COVID-19. Study information: Samples taken during acute and convalescent COVID-19 were collected in the United States, Italy and Spain. From T cells, B-cell-depleted T cells, or PBMCs came the material, which was cDNA or gDNA.

Authors' analysis steps: Reference gene primer amplification gave nucleated cell count estimates. Generated by immunoSEQ multiplex PCR, the TCRdb table keeps only in-frame clones and is missing some. V and J calls and clone size follow that table, whereas D and trimming were derived from the DNA. The sample lists some 250,000 clones, over 70% occurring once. Per germline, CDR1 SGHRS and CDR2 YFSETQ. The CDR3 consists of 13 residues. V lost 0 bases to trimming and J lost 1 base, with 3 bases between them. This clone was seen once. V and J are TRBV5-1 and TRBJ2-3; D is uncertain. Sample: peripheral blood. The clonotype comes from a woman older than 75 with acute or convalescent COVID-19. DNA of the CDR3: TGCGCCAGCAGCTTGGCTCGCACAGATACGCAGTATTTT. Protein product: CASSLARTDTQYF. Looking up the rest from reference TRBV5-1 and TRBJ2-3 gives the full variable domain: KAGVTQTPRYLIKTRGQQVTLSCSPISGHRSVSWYQQTPGQGLQFLFEYFSETQRNKGNFPGRFSGRQFSNSRSEMNVSTLELGDSALYLCASSLARTDTQYFGPGTRLTVL.